This T cell receptor (beta chain) emerged from a study of cytomegalovirus exposure and HLA in healthy donors. General study findings and limits: When the data were analyzed later, several of the most significant clusters appeared to be linked to common viral pathogens.

The PCR ran on 60 Vbeta and 13 Jbeta primers. Clones were read by immunoSEQ multiplex PCR, and TCRdb kept only the in-frame ones, dropping some. The table includes 210,000 or so clones, approximately 81% detected once. The sample holds a few counts of this clone. Its antigen is not identified. The V end was cut by 0 bases, the J end by 0 bases, with 6 bases between. CDR3 length: 14 residues. The V gene's germline CDR1 is MNHEY and CDR2 SVGAGI. This TCR derives from a human donor in good health. The specimen was PBMCs. This chain connects TRBV6-5 to TRBJ2-7, with no clear D. The chain's CDR3 is CASSYSRYSYEQYF. For the CDR3, the DNA is TGTGCCAGCAGTTACTCGCGATACTCCTACGAGCAGTACTTC.